Shown below are 20 T cell receptor beta chains from a single sample sequenced in a study of cytomegalovirus exposure and HLA in healthy donors. A multiplex PCR was run with 60 Vbeta primers and 13 Jbeta primers. Profiled with immunoSEQ multiplex PCR; TCRdb holds only in-frame clones, not every one. Of approximately 150,000 clones listed, about 80% are singletons. Sequenced sample: PBMCs. These receptors were taken from a woman aged 30 to 39 in good health and CMV-seropositive.

As regards this clone: Germline and junction disagree at one end, which may indicate a read error. This chain uses TRBV28 with TRBJ2-3, with D perhaps matching TRBD1 (6 bases). Germline lookup yields CDR1 MDHEN and CDR2 SYDVKM. The CDR3 has 14 residues. The chain's CDR3 is CVSSLLQGSRTQYF. In DNA form, the CDR3 reads TGTGTCAGCAGTTTACTACAGGGAAGTAGGACGCAGTATTTT.

V and J are TRBV7-3 and TRBJ2-3; 14 bases line up with TRBD2. V lost 4 bases and J lost 0; bases outside the gene matches: 3. The length of the CDR3 is 17 residues. The V gene's germline CDR1 is SGHTA and CDR2 FQGTGA. The CDR3 here is CASSWGLAGESTDTQYF. DNA of the CDR3: TGTGCCAGCAGCTGGGGACTAGCGGGAGAAAGCACAGATACGCAGTATTTT.

J is TRBJ2-7 and V is TRBV27; 12 bases agree with TRBD1. The CDR3 runs to 15 residues. The germline CDR1 and CDR2 sequences are MNHEY and SMNVEV (reference sequence). The V gene end was trimmed by 5 bases and the J gene end by 5 bases; junction bases not matched to a gene: 7. The CDR3 reads CASSTRDRGLNEQYF. The CDR3 nucleotides are TGTGCCAGCAGTACGAGGGACAGGGGGCTAAACGAGCAGTACTTC.

The chain uses TRBV6-5 and TRBJ1-2, with 12 positions matching TRBD1. Germline values: CDR1 MNHEY, CDR2 SVGAGI. This CDR3 has 14 residues. V gave up 2 bases and J gave up 7 bases; unmatched junction bases: 2. CDR3: CASSYGTGGFGYTF. The DNA for the CDR3 is TGTGCCAGCAGTTACGGGACAGGGGGCTTTGGCTACACCTTC.

In its sample, this clone was seen a few times. The chain uses TRBV18 and TRBJ2-7, with TRBD2 matching over 7 bases. Trimming cost V 3 bases and J 3 bases; bases outside gene matches: 5. This CDR3 spans 14 amino acids. Germline V CDR1 and CDR2: KGHSH, LQKENI. The CDR3 bases are TGTGCCAGCTCACCGGGCCTAGCGGTCTACGAGCAGTACTTC. Its protein is CASSPGLAVYEQYF.

This chain connects TRBV9 to TRBJ2-3, with D hard to call. The CDR3 length is 12 residues. The V gene's germline CDR1 is SGDLS and CDR2 YYNGEE. Trimming pared 0 bases from V and 7 bases from J, leaving 6 bases between. The CDR3 here is CASSVDLYTQYF. The DNA of the CDR3 is TGTGCCAGCAGCGTAGATCTTTATACGCAGTATTTT.

Here the CDR3 reads CASSYSGLYEQYF. CDR3 coding DNA: TGTGCCAGCAGTTACTCGGGACTTTACGAGCAGTACTTC. V is TRBV6-6 and J is TRBJ2-7; D is possibly TRBD2 (6 bases). The CDR3 is 13 amino acids. Trimming cost V 0 bases and J 4 bases, with 7 bases left between them. Germline-derived CDR1 and CDR2 are MNHNY and SVGAGI (reference sequence).

This clone has a handful of counts. V usage is TRBV5-6 and J usage is TRBJ1-4; 8 bases fit TRBD1. The CDR3 length is 18 residues. J lost 1 base, V lost 4 bases, and 12 bases had no gene match. Looked up from germline, CDR1 is SGHDT and CDR2 is YYEEEE. CDR3 region: CASSPIRGRTVTNEKLFF. CDR3 in DNA: TGTGCCAGCAGCCCGATCAGGGGGCGAACGGTAACTAATGAAAAACTGTTTTTT.

The rearrangement links TRBV5-4 to TRBJ2-7; possibly TRBD2 for D (7 bases). The germline gives CDR1 SGHNT, CDR2 YYREEE (reference sequence). The CDR3 is 17 residues long. Trimming pared 4 bases from V and 7 bases from J, leaving 27 bases between. CDR3 amino acids: CASSAGVPGSGPREQYF. The CDR3 DNA sequence: TGTGCCAGCAGCGCAGGGGTTCCGGGTAGCGGGCCCAGAGAGCAGTACTTC.

This sequence joins TRBV19 and TRBJ2-1; 7 bases map to TRBD1. Germline assignment: CDR1 LNHDA and CDR2 SQIVND (reference sequence). This CDR3 contains 15 residues. J gave up 2 bases and V 6 bases, and 7 bases lay outside the gene matches. In DNA, the CDR3 is TGTGCCAGTAGCCAGACAGGGATGACCTACAATGAGCAGTTCTTC. Encoded protein: CASSQTGMTYNEQFF.

The J gene is TRBJ2-7, the V gene TRBV6-5, with D perhaps matching TRBD2 (7 bases). Germline CDR1 is MNHEY and CDR2 is SVGAGI. V shed 9 bases and J shed 4 bases, with 16 bases lying between them. CDR3 length: 13 residues. This CDR3 reads CASYRGGTYEQYF. The DNA of the CDR3 is TGTGCCAGTTATAGGGGGGGGACTTACGAGCAGTACTTC.

In nucleotides, the CDR3 is TGTGCCAGCAGGATGTTACAGATTTCGGGGACCGGGGAGCTGTTTTTT. Its translation: CASRMLQISGTGELFF. This sequence joins TRBV27 and TRBJ2-2; D is possibly TRBD2 (5 bases). Trimming left V 6 bases short and J 5 bases short, with 19 bases between. CDR3 size: 16 residues. Germline assignment: CDR1 MNHEY and CDR2 SMNVEV (reference sequence).

The chain recombines TRBV5-6 with TRBJ1-4; 10 bases fit TRBD1. The CDR3 has 15 residues. CDR1 and CDR2 from the germline V gene are SGHDT and YYEEEE. J was trimmed by 7 bases and V by 4 bases; bases with no gene match: 7. CDR3 loop: CASSRKTGGIEKLFF. CDR3 DNA sequence: TGTGCCAGCAGCCGCAAGACAGGGGGCATTGAAAAACTGTTTTTT.

The chain links TRBV30 to TRBJ1-2; D ambiguous. Trimming removed 3 bases at V and 5 bases at J, with 13 bases between. This CDR3 region has 13 residues. Germline-derived CDR1 and CDR2 are GTSNPN and SVGIG (reference sequence). CDR3 protein: CAWSPGSVYGYTF. CDR3 DNA sequence: TGTGCCTGGAGCCCTGGTAGCGTTTATGGCTACACCTTC.

This sequence joins TRBV7-8 and TRBJ2-3; D is perhaps TRBD2 (5 bases). This CDR3 is built from 17 residues. V was cut by 3 bases and J by 0 bases, with 16 bases left in between. CDR1 SGHVS and CDR2 FQNEAQ come from the germline V gene. CDR3 residues: CASSFLFRGDSTDTQYF. The CDR3 bases are TGTGCCAGCAGCTTCCTTTTCCGGGGAGATAGCACAGATACGCAGTATTTT.

The CDR3 DNA sequence: TGCGCCAGCAGCTTGTTAGGGACAGGGGGGAGAGAGACCCAGTACTTC. This encodes CASSLLGTGGRETQYF. The chain uses TRBV5-1 and TRBJ2-5; 11 nucleotides line up with TRBD1. The CDR3 extends over 16 amino acids. Germline CDR1 SGHRS, CDR2 YFSETQ. V was pared by 1 base and J by 4 bases, with 6 bases of the junction left unmatched.

This clone was seen more than once but under ten times. This chain joins TRBV30 and TRBJ1-5; TRBD1 matches 9 bases. Trimming cost V 2 bases and J 5 bases; bases outside gene matches: 1. The CDR3 length is 13 residues. From germline, CDR1 is GTSNPN and CDR2 SVGIG (reference sequence). This CDR3 is CAWSTGGYQPQHF. The CDR3 region has the DNA TGTGCCTGGAGTACAGGGGGCTATCAGCCCCAGCATTTT.

This chain uses TRBV7-9 with TRBJ2-1, with TRBD2 matching 10 bases. This CDR3 has 14 amino acids. Per germline, CDR1 SEHNR and CDR2 FQNEAQ (reference sequence). V lost 4 bases, J lost 7 bases, and 4 bases stayed unmatched. CDR3 DNA sequence: TGTGCCAGCAGCTCTAGCGGGAGTTATAATGAGCAGTTCTTC. It yields the protein CASSSSGSYNEQFF.

The chain's CDR3 is CASNIAGRETQYF. The CDR3 DNA sequence: TGTGCCAGCAACATAGCGGGACGAGAGACCCAGTACTTC. The chain links TRBV28 to TRBJ2-5, with 8 bases identical to TRBD2. V was clipped by 7 bases and J by 4 bases; unmatched bases: 5. This CDR3 region has 13 residues. Germline V CDR1 and CDR2: MDHEN, SYDVKM.

This clone has just a few counts. The chain is built from TRBV6-4 and TRBJ2-1; possible D gene TRBD2, 6 bases. Germline V CDR1 and CDR2: MRHNA, SNTAGT. V was cut by 3 bases and J by 2 bases, with 8 bases left in between. The CDR3 has 14 amino acids. CDR3 DNA: TGTGCCAGCAGTGAGGGGGGTCCCTACAATGAGCAGTTCTTC. Translated, it gives CASSEGGPYNEQFF.